Listed below are T cell receptor beta chains from one sample, sequenced in a study of control samples from healthy donors and cancer patients. The protocol was immunoSEQ multiplex PCR, while the TCRdb copy is restricted to in-frame clones and leaves out a portion. The table includes 40,000 to 50,000 clones, about 95% detected once. The sample was blood. The receptors stem from a man aged 55 to 70 in good health. Each CDR3 is given with its conserved first and last residue. The D gene is left open where the match is weak. Not all rows give a size; the values are once, few, many and, for expanded clones, a class.

abundance	v_gene	d_gene	len	j_gene	CDR3aa	CDR3nt
.	TRBV7-3	.	13	TRBJ2-1	CASSREFPMKQFF	TGTGCCAGCAGCCGAGAGTTCCCAATGAAGCAGTTCTTC
.	TRBV10-1	.	17	TRBJ1-1	CASSLEGSPQRGTEAFF	TGCGCCAGCAGCCTAGAGGGGTCGCCCCAAAGGGGCACTGAAGCTTTCTTT
once	TRBV19	TRBD2	15	TRBJ2-7	CASSGGRGGYYEQYF	TGTGCCAGTAGCGGAGGGAGGGGTGGCTACTACGAGCAGTACTTC
.	TRBV10-3	TRBD2	20	TRBJ2-2	CAISELYGTSPDKNTGELFF	TGTGCCATCAGTGAGTTATACGGGACTAGTCCTGACAAGAACACCGGGGAGCTGTTTTTT
.	TRBV11-3	.	15	TRBJ1-2	CASSLKGSFNYGYTF	TGTGCCAGCAGCTTAAAGGGGTCCTTTAACTATGGCTACACCTTC
.	TRBV9	.	15	TRBJ2-3	CASSTDNPSTDTQYF	TGTGCCAGCAGCACGGACAACCCTAGCACAGATACGCAGTATTTT
.	TRBV5-6	.	14	TRBJ1-5	CASSVGLDNQPQHF	TGTGCCAGCAGCGTGGGACTCGACAATCAGCCCCAGCATTTT
.	TRBV7-8	TRBD1	15	TRBJ1-4	CASSLPGTAGEKLFF	TGTGCCAGCAGCTTACCTGGGACAGCTGGAGAAAAACTGTTTTTT
.	TRBV19	.	16	TRBJ1-3	CASTNQRQPLGNTIYF	TGTGCCAGTACGAACCAGCGACAGCCCCTAGGAAACACCATATATTTT
.	TRBV11-3	TRBD1	14	TRBJ1-1	CASRIGQGNTEAFF	TGTGCCAGCAGAATAGGACAGGGGAACACTGAAGCTTTCTTT